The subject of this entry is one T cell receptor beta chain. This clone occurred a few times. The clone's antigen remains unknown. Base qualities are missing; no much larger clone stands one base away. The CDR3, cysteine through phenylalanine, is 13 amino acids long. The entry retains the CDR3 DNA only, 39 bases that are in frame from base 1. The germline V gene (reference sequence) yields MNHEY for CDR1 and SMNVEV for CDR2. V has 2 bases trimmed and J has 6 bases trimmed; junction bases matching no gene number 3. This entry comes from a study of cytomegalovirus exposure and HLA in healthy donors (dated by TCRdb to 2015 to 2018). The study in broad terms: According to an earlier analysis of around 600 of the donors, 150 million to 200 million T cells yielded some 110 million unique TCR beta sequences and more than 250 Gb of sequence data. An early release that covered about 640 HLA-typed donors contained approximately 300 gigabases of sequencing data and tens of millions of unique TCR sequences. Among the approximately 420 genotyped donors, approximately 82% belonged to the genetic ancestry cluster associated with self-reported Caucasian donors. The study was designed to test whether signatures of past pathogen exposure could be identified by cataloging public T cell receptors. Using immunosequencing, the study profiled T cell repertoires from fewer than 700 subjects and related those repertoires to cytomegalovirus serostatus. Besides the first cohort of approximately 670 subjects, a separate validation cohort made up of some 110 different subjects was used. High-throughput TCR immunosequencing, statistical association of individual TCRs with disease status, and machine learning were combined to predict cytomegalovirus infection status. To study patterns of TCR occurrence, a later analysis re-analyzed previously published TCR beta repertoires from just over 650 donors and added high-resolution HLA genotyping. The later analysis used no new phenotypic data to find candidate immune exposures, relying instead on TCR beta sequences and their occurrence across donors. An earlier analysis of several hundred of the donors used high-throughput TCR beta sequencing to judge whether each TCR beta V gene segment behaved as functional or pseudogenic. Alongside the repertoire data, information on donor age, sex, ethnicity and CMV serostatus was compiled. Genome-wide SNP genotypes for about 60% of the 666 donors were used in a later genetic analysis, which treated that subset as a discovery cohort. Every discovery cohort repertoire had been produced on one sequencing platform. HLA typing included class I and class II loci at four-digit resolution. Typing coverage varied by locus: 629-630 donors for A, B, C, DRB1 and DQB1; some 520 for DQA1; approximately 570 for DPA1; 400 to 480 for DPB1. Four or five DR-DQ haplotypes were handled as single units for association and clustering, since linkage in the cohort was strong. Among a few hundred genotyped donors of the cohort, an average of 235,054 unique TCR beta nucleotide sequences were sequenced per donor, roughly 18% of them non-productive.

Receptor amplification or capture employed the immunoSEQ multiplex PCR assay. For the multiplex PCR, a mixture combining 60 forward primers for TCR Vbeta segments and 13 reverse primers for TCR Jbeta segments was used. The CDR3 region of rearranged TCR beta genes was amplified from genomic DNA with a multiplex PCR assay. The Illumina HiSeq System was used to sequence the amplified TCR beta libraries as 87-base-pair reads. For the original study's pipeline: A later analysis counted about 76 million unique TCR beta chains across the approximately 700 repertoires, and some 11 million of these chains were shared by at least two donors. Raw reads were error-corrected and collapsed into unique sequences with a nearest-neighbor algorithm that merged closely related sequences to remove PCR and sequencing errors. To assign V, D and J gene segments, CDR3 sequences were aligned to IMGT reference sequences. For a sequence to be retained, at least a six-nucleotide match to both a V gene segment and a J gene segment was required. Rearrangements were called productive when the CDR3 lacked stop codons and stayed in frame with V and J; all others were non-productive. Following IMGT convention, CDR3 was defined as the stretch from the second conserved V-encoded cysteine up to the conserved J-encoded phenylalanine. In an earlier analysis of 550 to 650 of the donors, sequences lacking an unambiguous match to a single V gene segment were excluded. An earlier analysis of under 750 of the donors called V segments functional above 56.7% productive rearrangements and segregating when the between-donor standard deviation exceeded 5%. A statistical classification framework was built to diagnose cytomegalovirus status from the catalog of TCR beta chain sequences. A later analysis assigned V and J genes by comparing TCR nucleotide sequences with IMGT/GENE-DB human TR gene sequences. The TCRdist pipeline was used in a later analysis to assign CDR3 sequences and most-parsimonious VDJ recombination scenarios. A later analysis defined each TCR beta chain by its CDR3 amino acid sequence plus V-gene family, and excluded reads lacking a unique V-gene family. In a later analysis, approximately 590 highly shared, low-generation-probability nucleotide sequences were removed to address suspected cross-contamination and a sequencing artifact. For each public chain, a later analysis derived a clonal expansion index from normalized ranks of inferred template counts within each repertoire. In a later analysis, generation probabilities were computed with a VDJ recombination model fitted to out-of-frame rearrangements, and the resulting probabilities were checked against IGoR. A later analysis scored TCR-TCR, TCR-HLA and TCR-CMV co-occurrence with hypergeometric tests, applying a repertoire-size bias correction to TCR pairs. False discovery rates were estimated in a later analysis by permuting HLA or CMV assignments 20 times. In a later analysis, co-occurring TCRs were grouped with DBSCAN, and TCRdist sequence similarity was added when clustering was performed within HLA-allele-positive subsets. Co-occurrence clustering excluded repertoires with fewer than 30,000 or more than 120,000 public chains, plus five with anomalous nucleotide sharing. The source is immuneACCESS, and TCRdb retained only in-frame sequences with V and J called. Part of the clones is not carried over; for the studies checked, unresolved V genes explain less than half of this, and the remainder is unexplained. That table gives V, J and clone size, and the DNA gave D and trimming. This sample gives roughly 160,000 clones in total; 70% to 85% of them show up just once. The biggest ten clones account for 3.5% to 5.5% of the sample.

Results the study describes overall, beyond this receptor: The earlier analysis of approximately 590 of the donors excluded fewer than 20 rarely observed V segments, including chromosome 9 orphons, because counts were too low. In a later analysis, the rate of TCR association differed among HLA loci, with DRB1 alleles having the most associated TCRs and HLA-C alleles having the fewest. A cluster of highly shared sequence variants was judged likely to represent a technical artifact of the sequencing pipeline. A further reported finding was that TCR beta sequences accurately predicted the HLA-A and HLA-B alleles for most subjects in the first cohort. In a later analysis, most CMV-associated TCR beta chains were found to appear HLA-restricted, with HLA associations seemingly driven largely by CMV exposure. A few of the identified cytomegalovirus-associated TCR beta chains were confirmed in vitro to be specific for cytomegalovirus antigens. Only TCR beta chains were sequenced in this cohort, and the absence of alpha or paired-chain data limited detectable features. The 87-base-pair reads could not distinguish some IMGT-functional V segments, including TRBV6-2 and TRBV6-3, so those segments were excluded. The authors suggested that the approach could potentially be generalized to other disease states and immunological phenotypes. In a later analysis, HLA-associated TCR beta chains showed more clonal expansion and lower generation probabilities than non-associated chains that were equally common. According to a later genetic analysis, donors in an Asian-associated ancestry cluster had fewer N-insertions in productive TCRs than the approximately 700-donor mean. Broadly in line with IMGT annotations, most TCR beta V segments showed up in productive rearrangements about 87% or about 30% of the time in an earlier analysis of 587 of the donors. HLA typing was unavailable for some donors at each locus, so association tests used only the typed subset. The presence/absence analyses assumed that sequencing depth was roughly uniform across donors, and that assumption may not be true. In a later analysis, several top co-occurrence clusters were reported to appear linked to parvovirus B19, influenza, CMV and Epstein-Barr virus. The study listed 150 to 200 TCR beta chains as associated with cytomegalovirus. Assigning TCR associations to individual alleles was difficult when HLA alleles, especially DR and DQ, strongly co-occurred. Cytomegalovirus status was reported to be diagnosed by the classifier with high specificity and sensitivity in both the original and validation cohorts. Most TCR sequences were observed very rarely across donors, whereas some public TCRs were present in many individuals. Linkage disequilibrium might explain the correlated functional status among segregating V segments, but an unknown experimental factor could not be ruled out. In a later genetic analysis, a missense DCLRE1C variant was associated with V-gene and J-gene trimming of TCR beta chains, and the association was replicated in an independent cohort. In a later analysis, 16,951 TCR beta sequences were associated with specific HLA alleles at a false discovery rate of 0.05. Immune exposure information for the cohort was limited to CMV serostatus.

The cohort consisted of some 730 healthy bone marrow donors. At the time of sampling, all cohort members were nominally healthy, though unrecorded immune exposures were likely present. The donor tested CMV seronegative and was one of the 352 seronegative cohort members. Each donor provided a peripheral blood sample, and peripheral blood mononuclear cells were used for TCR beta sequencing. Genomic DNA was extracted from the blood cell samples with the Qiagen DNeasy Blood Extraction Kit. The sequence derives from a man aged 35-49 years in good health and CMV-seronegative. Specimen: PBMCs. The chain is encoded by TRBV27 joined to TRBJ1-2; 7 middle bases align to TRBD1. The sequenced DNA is TGTGCCAGCAGTTTAACAGGGGCGGATGGCTACACCTTC. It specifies CASSLTGADGYTF.